One sample yielded the 21 T cell receptor beta chains listed below, sequenced in a study of early T cells in non-severe SARS-CoV-2 infection (dated by TCRdb to the early 2020s). The library was made by 5' RACE. TCRdb names NextSeq 500 as the instrument used. TCRdb reprocessed the public reads (quality trimming at Q25 with fastp, clone calling with MiXCR) and kept in-frame beta chains. Rows are unified per CDR3 protein, each entry keeping the most common DNA and genes. Counted in this sample were roughly 34,000 distinct CDR3 sequences; around 7% of them appeared once. The ten largest make up about 13% of the sample. This sample comprised whole blood, obtained at baseline. Every receptor here comes from an adult who was a healthcare worker with PCR-confirmed SARS-CoV-2 infection or an uninfected control (not recorded which).

The chain couples TRBV6-1 to TRBJ2-2; 7 bases are shared with TRBD1. Trimming took 9 bases from V and 6 from J; bases not matched to a gene: 7. This CDR3 has 13 amino acids. CDR1 is MNHNS and CDR2 is SASEGT in the germline V gene. This chain's CDR3 is CASATGISGELFF. DNA of the CDR3: TGTGCCAGTGCGACAGGGATCTCCGGGGAGCTGTTTTTT.

V usage is TRBV4-3 and J usage is TRBJ1-1; D remains unclear. Germline CDR1 and CDR2: LGHNA and YSLEER. V gave up 1 base and J gave up 0 bases, with 15 bases separating them. The CDR3 loop spans 17 amino acids. CDR3: CASSQGASGIMNTEAFF. CDR3 nucleotides: TGCGCCAGCAGCCAAGGAGCCAGCGGGATCATGAACACTGAAGCTTTCTTT.

This clonotype was seen more than once but under ten times. The chain links TRBV5-5 to TRBJ2-7; TRBD1 might be the D (5 bases). The germline V gene has CDR1 SGHKS and CDR2 YYEKEE (reference sequence). The CDR3 runs 13 residues. The germline V and J ends were trimmed by 0 bases and 3 bases, with 7 bases remaining between them. CDR3 loop: CASSLVGDYEQYF. CDR3 coding DNA: TGTGCCAGCAGCTTGGTAGGGGACTACGAGCAGTACTTC. The entire variable domain, with the rest obtained from reference TRBV5-5 and TRBJ2-7, is as follows: DAGVTQSPTHLIKTRGQQVTLRCSPISGHKSVSWYQQVLGQGPQFIFQYYEKEERGRGNFPDRFSARQFPNYSSELNVNALLLGDSALYLCASSLVGDYEQYFGPGTRLTVT.

This clonotype appeared many times. The chain couples TRBV5-8 to TRBJ1-5; no reliable D call. The germline gives CDR1 SGHTS, CDR2 YDEGEE. The CDR3 totals 15 residues. V lost 1 base and J 0 bases, leaving 8 bases between the germline ends. CDR3 in DNA: TGTGCCAGCAGCTTGATTGGTCTTAGCAATCAGCCCCAGCATTTT. Protein product: CASSLIGLSNQPQHF.

This clonotype was counted many times. The gene calls are TRBV7-2 and TRBJ1-3; D is uncertain. With 4 bases removed from V and 3 bases from J, the gap between germline ends came to 7 bases. The CDR3 is 13 amino acids. Germline V gives CDR1 SGHTA, CDR2 FQGNSA. The CDR3 DNA is TGTGCCAGCAGCTCGACAAGTGGAAACACCATATATTTT. The encoded protein is CASSSTSGNTIYF.

V is TRBV12-3 or TRBV12-4 and J is TRBJ2-6, with D perhaps matching TRBD1 or TRBD2 (6 bases each). The V gene lost 2 bases and the J gene lost 1 base, with 12 bases spanning the gap. This CDR3 region has 17 residues. CDR3 region: CASSLRGLISGANVLTF. CDR3 DNA sequence: TGTGCCAGCAGTTTACGGGGGCTAATTTCTGGGGCCAACGTCCTGACTTTC.

Remarks on this clonotype: This clone may be a read error of a much larger clone one base away. CDR3 in amino acids: CTSRFAEAPGELFF. In nucleotides, the CDR3 is TGCACCAGCAGATTCGCGGAGGCCCCCGGGGAGCTGTTTTTT. The chain combines TRBV5-1 with TRBJ2-2; a possible D gene is TRBD2 (5 bases). The CDR3 length is 14 residues. CDR1 is SGHRS and CDR2 is YFSETQ in the germline V gene. The variable domain in full, completed from reference TRBV5-1 and TRBJ2-2, reads KAGVTQTPRYLIKTRGQQVTLSCSPISGHRSVSWYQQTPGQGLQFLFEYFSETQRNKGNFPGRFSGRQFSNSRSEMNVSTLELGDSALYLCTSRFAEAPGELFFGEGSRLTVL.

CDR3 nucleotide sequence: TGTGCCAGCAGTTCCAGCTCCTACGAGCAGTACTTC. Amino acid sequence: CASSSSSYEQYF. The chain links TRBV28 to TRBJ2-7; D is ambiguous. Germline V CDR1 and CDR2: MDHEN, SYDVKM. This CDR3 region has 12 residues. The ends were cut back, 4 bases at V and 0 bases at J, with 4 bases in the middle.

This clonotype was observed many times. The V call is TRBV15, the J call TRBJ1-2, with D unclear. This CDR3 region has 17 residues. Germline lookup yields CDR1 LNHNV and CDR2 YYDKDF (reference sequence). V was clipped by 5 bases and J by 2 bases, with 21 bases between them. The CDR3 is CATSPSGRLGVNYGYTF. The CDR3 DNA reads as TGTGCCACCAGCCCCTCCGGGAGACTCGGCGTCAACTATGGCTACACCTTC.

This sequence joins TRBV20-1 and TRBJ2-1; 16 nucleotides align to TRBD2. The length of the CDR3 is 14 residues. With 5 bases clipped from V and 8 bases from J, the junction kept 3 bases outside the gene matches. The germline V gene encodes CDR1 DFQATT and CDR2 SNEGSKA (reference sequence). The CDR3 DNA sequence: TGCAGTGCTCTGGGACTAGCGGGAGGGGATGAGCAGTTCTTC. Its translation: CSALGLAGGDEQFF.

This clonotype was observed a handful of times. The rearrangement uses TRBV6-5 and TRBJ2-7; D is possibly TRBD2 (5 bases). V was shortened by 2 bases and J by 7 bases, with 15 bases between the two germline ends. The CDR3 is made up of 14 amino acids. Looked up from germline, CDR1 is MNHEY and CDR2 is SVGAGI. This CDR3 is CASSYVRGTGEQYF. The CDR3 DNA reads as TGTGCCAGCAGTTACGTCCGGGGTACTGGGGAGCAGTACTTC.

As concerns this clonotype: It may be a read error: a sequence one base away is much more abundant. This chain links TRBV24-1 with TRBJ2-1, with D possibly being TRBD2 (5 bases). Germline lookup yields CDR1 KGHDR and CDR2 SFDVKD. The CDR3 covers 16 residues. CDR3 DNA sequence: TGTGCCACCAGTGAACCGGGATCCAGCTCCTACAATGAGCAGATCTTC. This encodes CATSEPGSSSYNEQIF.

In this sample, this clonotype turned up many times. The chain couples TRBV20-1 to TRBJ2-1, with TRBD2 matching over 7 bases. CDR3 size: 16 residues. The germline gives CDR1 DFQATT, CDR2 SNEGSKA (reference sequence). Trimming removed 0 bases from V and 0 bases from J; junction bases left unmatched: 5. The CDR3 nucleotides read TGCAGTGCTAGAGATAAGGCGGGGGTCTCCTACAATGAGCAGTTCTTC. It translates to CSARDKAGVSYNEQFF.

This rearrangement joins TRBV7-8 to TRBJ2-6, with 7 bases matching TRBD1. The CDR3 length is 16 residues. Germline V gives CDR1 SGHVS, CDR2 FQNEAQ. The V and J ends lost 2 bases and 2 bases, in that order; junction bases with no gene match: 3. The CDR3 protein is CASSLSGGAGANVLTF. The DNA of the CDR3 is TGTGCCAGCAGCTTATCAGGGGGAGCTGGGGCCAACGTCCTGACTTTC. The variable domain in full, with the rest retrieved from reference TRBV7-8 and TRBJ2-6, is GAGVSQSPRYKVAKRGQDVALRCDPISGHVSLFWYQQALGQGPEFLTYFQNEAQLDKSGLPSDRFFAERPEGSVSTLKIQRTQQEDSAVYLCASSLSGGAGANVLTFGAGSRLTVL.

This clonotype came up a few times. The V call is TRBV7-2, the J call TRBJ2-6; 7 bases align to TRBD2. This CDR3 contains 16 residues. The germline gives CDR1 SGHTA, CDR2 FQGNSA. Trimming at V came to 1 base and at J to 2 bases, leaving 2 bases not matched to a gene. CDR3 amino acids: CASSLVAGPGANVLTF. CDR3 bases: TGTGCCAGCAGCTTAGTAGCGGGCCCTGGGGCCAACGTCCTGACTTTC.

This clonotype was detected ten times or more. The chain couples TRBV6-5 to TRBJ2-1; 7 bases are shared with TRBD2. CDR3 length: 15 residues. Germline assignment: CDR1 MNHEY and CDR2 SVGAGI. V dropped 7 bases and J dropped 7; count of bases not matched to a gene: 13. The CDR3 DNA reads as TGTGCCAGCATCCGACTAGCAGGAGCCTGGAATGAGCAGTTCTTC. It is translated as CASIRLAGAWNEQFF.

With regard to this clonotype: With a much larger clone just one base away, this may be a read error. The gene calls are TRBV7-2 and TRBJ2-1; 9 nucleotides agree with TRBD2. There are 15 residues in the CDR3. Germline CDR1 is SGHTA and CDR2 is FQGNSA. After removal of 1 base from V and 8 bases from J, the junction contained 6 bases not matched to a gene. The CDR3 loop is CASSLVAGGYDEQFF. The CDR3 coding sequence is TGTGCCAGCAGCTTAGTGGCGGGAGGGTACGATGAGCAGTTCTTC.

This clonotype was found a few times. The rearrangement uses TRBV11-2 and TRBJ2-4; 8 bases are a match to TRBD2. Germline V gene sequence: CDR1 SGHAT, CDR2 FQNNGV. The CDR3 totals 16 residues. The V and J ends lost 5 bases and 0 bases, in that order; junction bases with no gene match: 6. The CDR3, as DNA: TGTGCCAGCAGCCATGGGACTAGACTAGCCAAAAACATTCAGTACTTC. Translation: CASSHGTRLAKNIQYF.

The rearrangement joins TRBV6-2 or TRBV6-3 to TRBJ2-7; no firm D call. V lost 4 bases to trimming and J lost 7 bases, with 26 bases between them. Germline V lookup: CDR1 MNHEY, CDR2 SVGEGT. The CDR3 covers 17 residues. The chain's CDR3 is CASSLFRPRAATNEQYV. CDR3 DNA sequence: TGTGCCAGCAGTTTGTTCCGGCCTAGGGCAGCGACGAATGAGCAGTACGTC.

The chain combines TRBV12-5 with TRBJ2-5; D is perhaps TRBD2 (5 bases). Trimming left V 1 base short and J 4 bases short, with 7 bases between. The CDR3 extends over 13 amino acids. From germline, CDR1 is LGHNT and CDR2 FRNRAP. As DNA, the CDR3 is TGTGCTAGTGGTTTGGGGGGAGTAGAGACCCAGTACTTC. It encodes CASGLGGVETQYF.

This clonotype was seen repeatedly, ten times or more. CDR3 sequence (DNA): TGTGCCAGCAGCTTATCGGTGTCGGGTGCAAGCGGGAGCACAGATACGCAGTATTTT. It is translated as CASSLSVSGASGSTDTQYF. V usage is TRBV7-6 and J usage is TRBJ2-3; D may be TRBD2 (6 bases). The length of the CDR3 is 19 residues. Trimming removed 2 bases at V and 0 bases at J, with 21 bases between. CDR1 SGHVS and CDR2 FNYEAQ come from the germline V gene.